Listed below are T cell receptor beta chains from one sample, sequenced in a study of shared clonotypes between healthy human individuals. Generated by immunoSEQ multiplex PCR, the TCRdb table keeps only in-frame clones and is missing some. The sample gives millions of clones, around nine tenths of which show up once; roughly 0.14% is in the top ten. The specimen was naive CD4+ T cells sorted from blood. The source is a man younger than 30 in good health. Each CDR3 is given with its conserved first and last residue. A D gene is named only where the DNA matches it firmly. Part of the rows lack a size; the others show once, few, many or a class for expanded clones.

J	size	D	V	DNA	CDR3
TRBJ2-2	-	-	TRBV5-4	TGTGCCAGCAGCTTGGGCAGGGGGGAAGTAAACGCCGGGGAGCTGTTTTTT	CASSLGRGEVNAGELFF
TRBJ2-5	-	-	TRBV5-1	TGCGCCAGCAGTTTCGTTCCGGAAGAGACCCAGTACTTC	CASSFVPEETQYF
TRBJ2-7	-	TRBD2	TRBV6-6	TGTGCCAGCAGTTTTAGCGGGGGGAGCTCCTACGAGCAGTACTTC	CASSFSGGSSYEQYF
TRBJ1-5	-	TRBD1	TRBV10-3	TGTGCCATCAGTCGGACAGGGAACCTTTATAGCAATCAGCCCCAGCATTTT	CAISRTGNLYSNQPQHF
TRBJ1-1	-	-	TRBV28	TGTGCCAGCAGTTTAACGGAAAACACTGAAGCTTTCTTT	CASSLTENTEAFF
TRBJ1-1	-	TRBD1	TRBV14	TGTGCCAGCAGCCAAACAGGGGGCGCGAACACTGAAGCTTTCTTT	CASSQTGGANTEAFF
TRBJ2-7	-	-	TRBV2	TGTGCCAGCCACCGGGGCTCCTACGAGCAGTACTTC	CASHRGSYEQYF
TRBJ1-2	-	TRBD1	TRBV6-5	TGTGCCAGCAGTTACTCGACCCGACAGGGGTTCTTTGGCTACACCTTC	CASSYSTRQGFFGYTF
TRBJ2-7	-	-	TRBV19	TGTGCCAGTAGTGCCAACAGAGATCCCTACGAGCAGTACTTC	CASSANRDPYEQYF
TRBJ1-4	-	-	TRBV12-5	TGTGCTAGTGGTTTGGCGCGCTCGTGGGGGAATGAAAAACTGTTTTTT	CASGLARSWGNEKLFF
TRBJ2-7	-	TRBD2	TRBV4-3	TGCGCCAGCAGCCGACACCTACTAGCGGGAGCGAGTTACGAGCAGTACTTC	CASSRHLLAGASYEQYF
TRBJ2-1	once	TRBD2	TRBV7-2	TGTGCCAGCAGCTTAGGTCCGTCGAGCGGGACTAGCGAGTTCTTC	CASSLGPSSGTSEFF
TRBJ1-1	-	-	TRBV6-6	TGTGCCAGCAGTTCCCGGGGCACTGAAGCTTTCTTT	CASSSRGTEAFF
TRBJ2-7	-	-	TRBV5-4	TGTGCCAGCAGCTTGCCGGGGTCGAGCTTCTACGAGCAGTACTTC	CASSLPGSSFYEQYF
TRBJ1-2	-	-	TRBV5-1	TGCGCCAGCAGCTTGGGGGACCGCCAGCCCCCTAACTATGGCTACACCTTC	CASSLGDRQPPNYGYTF
TRBJ1-2	-	-	TRBV18	TGTGCCAGCTCACCACCGGGGCCCAGGGTGGACACCTTC	CASSPPGPRVDTF
TRBJ1-5	-	-	TRBV10-3	TGTGCCATCAGTGAAGGACAAGACAGTCAGCCCCAGCATTTT	CAISEGQDSQPQHF
TRBJ1-1	-	-	TRBV10-3	TGTGCCATCAGGGACAGTACGAACACTGAAGCTTTCTTT	CAIRDSTNTEAFF
TRBJ2-6	few	-	TRBV4-3	TGCGCCAGCAGCCAAGAAGGAGGGGCTGGGGCCAACGTCCTGACTTTC	CASSQEGGAGANVLTF
TRBJ2-3	-	TRBD2	TRBV10-1	TGCGCCAGCAGTGAGACTAGCGGGGACTGGGGAGATACGCAGTATTTT	CASSETSGDWGDTQYF
TRBJ1-2	-	-	TRBV6-5	TGTGCCAGCAGTTACTCGGGGCAGGGTGGTTCCTATGGCTACACCTTC	CASSYSGQGGSYGYTF
TRBJ2-1	-	TRBD2	TRBV5-4	TGTGCCAGCAGCTGGGCGGGGACTAGCGGGTACAATGAGCAGTTCTTC	CASSWAGTSGYNEQFF
TRBJ2-2	-	-	TRBV4-1	TGCGCCAGCAGCCAACCGGGTCGATCGAACACCGGGGAGCTGTTTTTT	CASSQPGRSNTGELFF
TRBJ2-1	-	-	TRBV19	TGTGCCAGTACCACTAGTGGTCTTGGGAACAATGAGCAGTTCTTC	CASTTSGLGNNEQFF
TRBJ1-4	-	-	TRBV28	TGTGCCAGCAGTTTAGAGTACGGAAAACTGTTTTTT	CASSLEYGKLFF
TRBJ1-1	-	-	TRBV6-5	TGTGCCAGCAGACGACACGGTGCTGAAGCTTTCTTT	CASRRHGAEAFF
TRBJ2-4	-	TRBD1	TRBV9	TGTGCCAGCAGCTTGGGAGACGTGGGACAGGGAAAAAACATTCAGTACTTC	CASSLGDVGQGKNIQYF
TRBJ1-5	few	TRBD1	TRBV29-1	TGCAGCGTTCGACAGGGGGCGCAGCAGCCCCAGCATTTT	CSVRQGAQQPQHF
TRBJ1-5	-	TRBD1	TRBV28	TGTGCCAGCAGTTCCTCCGACAGGGTTGTTAATCAGCCCCAGCATTTT	CASSSSDRVVNQPQHF
TRBJ1-6	-	-	TRBV6-5	TGTGCCAGCAGTTATGGCAGCTTTAATTCACCCCTCCACTTT	CASSYGSFNSPLHF
TRBJ2-1	-	-	TRBV18	TGTGCCAGCTCACCTCCCGGCTCCTACAATGAGCAGTTCTTC	CASSPPGSYNEQFF
TRBJ2-1	-	-	TRBV10-3	TGTGCCATCAGTGGAGCCCAGGCGGGGGCTGGAAACAATGAGCAGTTCTTC	CAISGAQAGAGNNEQFF
TRBJ1-5	few	-	TRBV21-1	TGTGCCAGCAGCAAAGTTGAAGGTCCAACTAGCAATCAGCCCCAGCATTTT	CASSKVEGPTSNQPQHF
TRBJ2-7	-	TRBD1	TRBV18	TGTGCCAGCTCACCACTTCCGTCCGGGACAGGGGCTGGCGAGCAGTACTTC	CASSPLPSGTGAGEQYF
TRBJ1-5	-	-	TRBV6-1	TGTGCCAGCACCCCTCACCACGGGAGCAATCAGCCCCAGCATTTT	CASTPHHGSNQPQHF
TRBJ1-5	-	-	TRBV28	TGTGCCAGCTGCCCTAGACTTCAGCCCCAGCATTTT	CASCPRLQPQHF
TRBJ2-3	-	TRBD2	TRBV28	TGTGCCAGCAGTCCTAGCGGGGGGGCCCCAGATACGCAGTATTTT	CASSPSGGAPDTQYF
TRBJ1-1	-	-	TRBV7-2	TGTGCCAGCAGCTTAGGAACTCTTAGTACCGTTACTGAAGCTTTCTTT	CASSLGTLSTVTEAFF
TRBJ2-7	-	TRBD2	TRBV14	TGTGCCAGCAGCAACGGACTAGTCGGCGAGCAGTACTTC	CASSNGLVGEQYF
TRBJ1-2	-	-	TRBV6-5	TGTGCCAGCAGTTACTCAGGGCGAGGGACAAGTGGCTACACCTTC	CASSYSGRGTSGYTF
TRBJ2-7	-	-	TRBV30	TGTGCCTGGAGCTCACACCTTTACGAGCAGTACTTC	CAWSSHLYEQYF
TRBJ2-7	-	TRBD2	TRBV4-1	TGCGCCAGCAGCCAGGGACTAGCGGGATTCTACGAGCAGTACTTC	CASSQGLAGFYEQYF
TRBJ2-5	-	-	TRBV19	TGTGCCAGTAGTGGCGGGACAGAGACCCAGTACTTC	CASSGGTETQYF